These 12 T cell receptor beta chains originate from one sample sequenced in a study of shared clonotypes between healthy human individuals. The method was immunoSEQ multiplex PCR; TCRdb's version includes in-frame clones alone and lacks a portion of them. This table holds around 2.5 million clones, 93% found once. Sequenced sample: naive CD4+ T cells from PBMCs. The subset is: CD45RA+ positively selected. These TCRs come from a man between 18 and 35 years old in good health. Some clones in this sample may be carry-over from other donors' samples.

The chain uses TRBV28 and TRBJ1-5; the match to TRBD1 covers 7 bases. The CDR3 consists of 14 residues. With 6 bases clipped from V and 7 bases from J, the junction kept 9 bases outside the gene matches. From germline, CDR1 is MDHEN and CDR2 SYDVKM. CDR3 region: CASSKQGTRQPQHF. CDR3 DNA: TGTGCCAGCAGCAAACAGGGGACGAGACAGCCCCAGCATTTT.

This chain uses TRBV5-1 with TRBJ2-5; a possible D gene is TRBD2 (7 bases). V was clipped by 2 bases and J by 9 bases, with 29 bases between them. Germline CDR1 SGHRS, CDR2 YFSETQ. The CDR3 is made up of 18 amino acids. The CDR3 region has the DNA TGCGCCAGCAGCTTAGCCAGAGCGCGCCTCGGGGAGGGGGTGGCCCAGTACTTC. Translated, it gives CASSLARARLGEGVAQYF. The whole variable domain, remainder taken from reference TRBV5-1 and TRBJ2-5, is KAGVTQTPRYLIKTRGQQVTLSCSPISGHRSVSWYQQTPGQGLQFLFEYFSETQRNKGNFPGRFSGRQFSNSRSEMNVSTLELGDSALYLCASSLARARLGEGVAQYFGPGTRLLVL.

This rearrangement joins TRBV4-2 to TRBJ2-7; 12 nucleotides agree with TRBD2. Germline V gives CDR1 LGHNA, CDR2 YNFKEQ. The CDR3 totals 19 residues. J gave up 2 bases and V 3 bases, and 14 bases lay outside the gene matches. The CDR3 reads CASSQATSGRPYTPYEQYF. The CDR3 DNA sequence: TGTGCCAGCAGCCAGGCTACTAGCGGGAGGCCCTATACCCCCTACGAGCAGTACTTC.

V gene TRBV5-4 combines with J gene TRBJ1-4, with D perhaps matching TRBD1 (6 bases). V gave up 0 bases and J gave up 3 bases, with 12 bases separating them. The CDR3 is made up of 16 amino acids. Germline assignment: CDR1 SGHNT and CDR2 YYREEE (reference sequence). CDR3 bases: TGTGCCAGCAGCTTGGACAGGGCTGTAGCTAATGAAAAACTGTTTTTT. Its protein product is CASSLDRAVANEKLFF.

There are a few counts of this clone. This same CDR3 is encoded by further DNA sequences in the sample. This chain connects TRBV5-6 to TRBJ2-7; D remains ambiguous. Trimming removed 1 base from V and 3 bases from J, with 5 bases in between. Germline-derived CDR1 and CDR2 are SGHDT and YYEEEE. The CDR3 extends over 12 amino acids. For the CDR3, the DNA is TGTGCCAGCAGCTTGTACAGCTACGAGCAGTACTTC. It yields the protein CASSLYSYEQYF.

This chain uses TRBV28 with TRBJ2-3, with TRBD2 matching 10 bases. This CDR3 comprises 16 residues. The V segment lost 3 bases and the J segment 0 bases; nucleotides outside the gene matches: 3. Germline loops: CDR1 MDHEN, CDR2 SYDVKM. This CDR3 reads CASSFSGRLSTDTQYF. CDR3 sequence (DNA): TGTGCCAGCAGTTTTAGCGGGAGGTTGAGCACAGATACGCAGTATTTT. Based on the CDR3 plus reference TRBV28 and TRBJ2-3, the full variable domain is DVKVTQSSRYLVKRTGEKVFLECVQDMDHENMFWYRQDPGLGLRLIYFSYDVKMKEKGDIPEGYSVSREKKERFSLILESASTNQTSMYLCASSFSGRLSTDTQYFGPGTRLTVL.

As to this clone: The same CDR3 is also encoded by other DNA sequences in this sample. The V call is TRBV5-1, the J call TRBJ2-5, with 10 bases lining up with TRBD2. The J segment lost 4 bases and the V segment lost 8 bases, leaving 8 bases of the junction unmatched. This CDR3 has 14 residues. Germline V gene lookup returns CDR1 SGHRS and CDR2 YFSETQ. CDR3 DNA sequence: TGCGCCAGTTCCCTGAGCGGGAGGGGAGAGACCCAGTACTTC. Protein product: CASSLSGRGETQYF.

V is TRBV5-1 and J is TRBJ1-6, with 8 bases identical to TRBD1. The CDR3 loop spans 16 amino acids. Germline assignment: CDR1 SGHRS and CDR2 YFSETQ. V was pared by 4 bases and J by 6 bases, with 9 bases of the junction left unmatched. CDR3 region: CASSPPTGDGNSPLHF. DNA for the CDR3: TGCGCCAGCAGCCCACCGACAGGGGATGGTAATTCACCCCTCCACTTT.

This chain connects TRBV18 to TRBJ2-3, with D perhaps TRBD1 or TRBD2 (5 bases each). The ends were cut back, 3 bases at V and 2 bases at J, with 12 bases in the middle. Germline CDR1 and CDR2: KGHSH and LQKENI. The CDR3 covers 15 residues. In nucleotides, the CDR3 is TGTGCCAGCTCACCGGGCGTGGGGGACACAGATACGCAGTATTTT. Translation gives CASSPGVGDTDTQYF.

The chain links TRBV7-9 to TRBJ2-1; 12 nucleotides agree with TRBD2. Germline CDR1 and CDR2: SEHNR and FQNEAQ (reference sequence). The J segment lost 1 base and the V segment lost 5 bases, leaving 3 bases of the junction unmatched. The CDR3 totals 16 residues. The CDR3, as DNA: TGTGCCAGCAGCGGGGGGACTAGCGGGTCCTACAATGAGCAGTTCTTC. It codes for CASSGGTSGSYNEQFF.

This clone was counted a single time. The V and J genes are TRBV18 and TRBJ1-4, with D hard to call. The CDR3 contains 14 residues. Germline CDR1 and CDR2: KGHSH and LQKENI. Trimming stripped 5 bases from V and 3 bases from J, with 10 bases between. This chain's CDR3 is CASSSGPPNEKLFF. The CDR3 nucleotides are TGTGCCAGCTCATCCGGACCGCCTAATGAAAAACTGTTTTTT.

The chain uses TRBV21-1 and TRBJ1-5. TRBV21-1 is marked as a pseudogene. This CDR3 spans 14 amino acids. Written as DNA, the CDR3 is TGTGCCAGCAGCTCTCAGGGCGGGGAGCAGCCCCAGCATTTT. It encodes CASSSQGGEQPQHF.